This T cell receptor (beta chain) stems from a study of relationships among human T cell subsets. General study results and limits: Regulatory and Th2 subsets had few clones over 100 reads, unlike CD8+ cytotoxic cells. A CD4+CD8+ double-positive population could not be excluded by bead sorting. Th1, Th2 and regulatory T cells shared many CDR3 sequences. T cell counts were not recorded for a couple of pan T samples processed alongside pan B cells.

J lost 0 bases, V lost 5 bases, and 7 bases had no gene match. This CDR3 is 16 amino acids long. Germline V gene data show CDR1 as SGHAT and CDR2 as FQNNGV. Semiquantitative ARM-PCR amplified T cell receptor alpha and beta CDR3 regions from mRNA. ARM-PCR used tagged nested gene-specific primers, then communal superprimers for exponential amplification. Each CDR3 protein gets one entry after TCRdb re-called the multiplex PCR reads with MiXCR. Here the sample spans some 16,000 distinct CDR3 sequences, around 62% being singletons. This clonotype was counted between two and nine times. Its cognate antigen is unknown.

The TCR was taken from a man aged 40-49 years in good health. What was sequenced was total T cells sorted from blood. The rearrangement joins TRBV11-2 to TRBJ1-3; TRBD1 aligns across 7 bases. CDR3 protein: CASSIRQGLSGNTIYF. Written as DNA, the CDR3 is TGTGCCAGCAGCATAAGACAGGGACTCTCTGGAAACACCATATATTTT.